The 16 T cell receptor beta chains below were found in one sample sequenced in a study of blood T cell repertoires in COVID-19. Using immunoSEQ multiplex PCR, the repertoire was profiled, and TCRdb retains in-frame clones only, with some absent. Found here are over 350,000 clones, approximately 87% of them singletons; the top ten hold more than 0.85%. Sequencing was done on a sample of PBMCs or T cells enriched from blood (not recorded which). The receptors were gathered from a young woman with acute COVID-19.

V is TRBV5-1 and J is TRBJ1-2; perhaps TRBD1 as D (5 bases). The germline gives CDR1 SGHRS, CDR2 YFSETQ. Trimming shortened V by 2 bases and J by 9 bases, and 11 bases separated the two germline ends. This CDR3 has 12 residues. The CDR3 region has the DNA TGCGCCAGCAGCTTCGATCAGGGTCGCTACACCTTC. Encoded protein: CASSFDQGRYTF.

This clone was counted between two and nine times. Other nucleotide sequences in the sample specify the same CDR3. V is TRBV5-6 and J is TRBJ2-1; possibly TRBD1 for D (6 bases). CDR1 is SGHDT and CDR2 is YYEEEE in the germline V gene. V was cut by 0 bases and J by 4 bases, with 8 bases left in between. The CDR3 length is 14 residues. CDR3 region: CASSLGGRYNEQFF. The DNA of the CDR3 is TGTGCCAGCAGCTTGGGGGGGCGGTACAATGAGCAGTTCTTC.

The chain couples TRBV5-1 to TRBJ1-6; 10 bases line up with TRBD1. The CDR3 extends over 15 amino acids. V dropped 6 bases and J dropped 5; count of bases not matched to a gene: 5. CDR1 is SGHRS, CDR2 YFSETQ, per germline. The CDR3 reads CASKQGTGDNSPLHF. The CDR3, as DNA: TGCGCCAGCAAACAGGGGACAGGGGATAATTCACCCCTCCACTTT.

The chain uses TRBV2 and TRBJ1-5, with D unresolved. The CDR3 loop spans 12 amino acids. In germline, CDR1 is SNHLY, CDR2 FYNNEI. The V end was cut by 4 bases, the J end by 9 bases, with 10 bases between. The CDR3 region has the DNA TGTGCCAGCAGTGGAGGGAGTTCGCCCCAGCATTTT. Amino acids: CASSGGSSPQHF.

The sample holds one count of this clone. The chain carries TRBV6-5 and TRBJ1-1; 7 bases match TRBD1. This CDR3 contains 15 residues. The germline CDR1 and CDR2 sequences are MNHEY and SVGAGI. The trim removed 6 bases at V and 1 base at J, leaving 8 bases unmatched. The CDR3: CASRNRGVGNTEAFF. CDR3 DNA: TGTGCCAGCAGGAACAGGGGTGTTGGGAACACTGAAGCTTTCTTT.

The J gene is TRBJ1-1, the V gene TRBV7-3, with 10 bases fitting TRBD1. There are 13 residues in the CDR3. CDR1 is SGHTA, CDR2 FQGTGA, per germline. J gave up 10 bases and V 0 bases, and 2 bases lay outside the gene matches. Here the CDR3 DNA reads TGTGCCAGCAGCTTAACCCGACAGGGGGCAGCTTTCTTT. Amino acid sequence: CASSLTRQGAAFF. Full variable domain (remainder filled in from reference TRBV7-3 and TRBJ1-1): GAGVSQTPSNKVTEKGKYVELRCDPISGHTALYWYRQSLGQGPEFLIYFQGTGAADDSGLPNDRFFAVRPEGSVSTLKIQRTERGDSAVYLCASSLTRQGAAFFGQGTRLTVV.

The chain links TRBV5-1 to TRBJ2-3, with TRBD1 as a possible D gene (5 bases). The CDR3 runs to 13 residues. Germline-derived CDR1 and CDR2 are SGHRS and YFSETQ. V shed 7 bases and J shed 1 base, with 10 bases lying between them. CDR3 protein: CASLKGGTDTQYF. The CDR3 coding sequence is TGCGCCAGCTTGAAAGGGGGCACAGATACGCAGTATTTT.

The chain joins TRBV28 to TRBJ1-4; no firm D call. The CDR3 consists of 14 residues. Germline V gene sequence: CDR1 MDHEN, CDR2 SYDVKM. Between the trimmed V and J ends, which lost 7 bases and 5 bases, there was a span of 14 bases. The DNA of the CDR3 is TGTGCCAGCATCCCCGGGTCTACAAATGAAAAACTGTTTTTT. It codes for CASIPGSTNEKLFF.

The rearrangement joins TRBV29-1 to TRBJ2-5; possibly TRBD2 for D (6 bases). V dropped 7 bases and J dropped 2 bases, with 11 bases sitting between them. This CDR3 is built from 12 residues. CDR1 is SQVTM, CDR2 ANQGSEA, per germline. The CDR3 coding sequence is TGCAGCGCCCTAGGGACTCAAGAGACCCAGTACTTC. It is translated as CSALGTQETQYF.

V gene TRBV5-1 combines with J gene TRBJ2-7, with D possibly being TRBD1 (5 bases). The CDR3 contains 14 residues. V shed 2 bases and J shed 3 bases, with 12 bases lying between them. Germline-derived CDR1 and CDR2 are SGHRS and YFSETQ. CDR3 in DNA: TGCGCCAGCAGCTTCCGGACGGACAACTACGAGCAGTACTTC. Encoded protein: CASSFRTDNYEQYF.

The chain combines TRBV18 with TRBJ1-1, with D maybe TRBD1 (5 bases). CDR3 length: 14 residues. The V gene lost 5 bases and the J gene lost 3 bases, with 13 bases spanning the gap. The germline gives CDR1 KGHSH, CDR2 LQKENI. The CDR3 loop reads CASSTTKGYTEAFF. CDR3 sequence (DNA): TGTGCCAGCTCAACTACGAAGGGGTACACTGAAGCTTTCTTT. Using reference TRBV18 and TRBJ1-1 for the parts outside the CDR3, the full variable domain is NAGVMQNPRHLVRRRGQEARLRCSPMKGHSHVYWYRQLPEEGLKFMVYLQKENIIDESGMPKERFSAEFPKEGPSILRIQQVVRGDSAAYFCASSTTKGYTEAFFGQGTRLTVV.

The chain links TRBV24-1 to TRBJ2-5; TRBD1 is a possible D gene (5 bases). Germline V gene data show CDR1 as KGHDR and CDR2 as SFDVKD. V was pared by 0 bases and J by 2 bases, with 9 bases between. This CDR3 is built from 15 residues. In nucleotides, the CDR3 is TGTGCCACCAGTGATTTGTCGGCAGGGCAAGAGACCCAGTACTTC. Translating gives CATSDLSAGQETQYF.

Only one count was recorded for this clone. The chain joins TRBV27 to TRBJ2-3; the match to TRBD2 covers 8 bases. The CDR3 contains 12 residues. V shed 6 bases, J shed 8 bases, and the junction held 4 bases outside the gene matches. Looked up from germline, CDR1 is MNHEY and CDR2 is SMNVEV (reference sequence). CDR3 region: CASSPGGGTQYF. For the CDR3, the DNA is TGTGCCAGCAGCCCCGGGGGGGGTACGCAGTATTTT.

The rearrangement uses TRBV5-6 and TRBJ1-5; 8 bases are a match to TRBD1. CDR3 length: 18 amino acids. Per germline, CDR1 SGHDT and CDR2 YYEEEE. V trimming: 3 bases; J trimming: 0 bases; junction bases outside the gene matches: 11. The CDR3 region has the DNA TGTGCCAGCAGCTCCTGGGGACAGGCGGGGGATAGCAATCAGCCCCAGCATTTT. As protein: CASSSWGQAGDSNQPQHF.

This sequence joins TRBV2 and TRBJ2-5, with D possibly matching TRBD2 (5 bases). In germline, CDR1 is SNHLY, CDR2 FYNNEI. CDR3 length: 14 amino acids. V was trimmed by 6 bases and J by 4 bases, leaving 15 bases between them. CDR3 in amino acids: CASSLTGTGETQYF. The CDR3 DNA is TGTGCCAGCAGCCTAACGGGAACGGGAGAGACCCAGTACTTC.

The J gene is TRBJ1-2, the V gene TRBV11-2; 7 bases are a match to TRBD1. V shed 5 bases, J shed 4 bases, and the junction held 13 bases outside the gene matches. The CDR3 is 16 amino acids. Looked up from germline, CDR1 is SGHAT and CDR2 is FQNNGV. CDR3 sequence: CASSPPRDRLCYGYTF. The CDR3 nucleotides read TGTGCCAGCAGCCCCCCCCGGGACAGACTCTGCTATGGCTACACCTTC.